This is a list of T cell receptor beta chains from one sample in a study of blood T cell repertoires in COVID-19. Some clones are missing from TCRdb's copy, which holds only in-frame ones; the method was immunoSEQ multiplex PCR. Of some 150,000 clones in the sample, roughly 80% were seen once. The sequenced sample was PBMCs or T cells enriched from blood (not recorded which). Receptors originate from a man aged 50-60 years who had recovered from COVID-19. Each CDR3 is given with its conserved first and last residue. A D gene is named only where the DNA matches it firmly. Clone sizes are given selectively: once, few, many, or a class where the clone is expanded.

TRBV5-1	TRBJ1-1	NA	NA	TGCGCCAGCAAAGAGAGCACGAACACTGAAGCTTTCTTT	CASKESTNTEAFF
TRBV18	TRBJ2-5	NA	NA	TGTGCCAGCTCACCACGGGCGAGTGGCCGCCAAGAGACCCAGTACTTC	CASSPRASGRQETQYF
TRBV28	TRBJ2-1	TRBD2	NA	TGTGCCAGCAGTGAAGCGGGGGGGCAGGATGAGCAGTTCTTC	CASSEAGGQDEQFF
TRBV6-6	TRBJ2-5	NA	NA	TGTGCCAGCAGGGCAGGAGGTCAAGAGGCCCAGTACTTC	CASRAGGQEAQYF
TRBV5-1	TRBJ1-2	NA	NA	TGCGCCAGCAGCTTGTACAGGGCGGATGGCTACACCTTC	CASSLYRADGYTF
TRBV3-1/TRBV3-2	TRBJ1-5	NA	NA	TGTGCCAGCAGCCAGAGCGGGGATCAGCCCCAGCATTTT	CASSQSGDQPQHF
TRBV27	TRBJ1-6	TRBD1	NA	TGTGCCAGCAAAGGACAGGGGAATAATTCACCCCTCCACTTT	CASKGQGNNSPLHF
TRBV20-1	TRBJ2-3	TRBD2	NA	TGCAGTGCTAGTCTCCTAGCGGGGGGCACAGATACGCAGTATTTT	CSASLLAGGTDTQYF
TRBV7-3	TRBJ2-3	NA	few	TGTGCCAGCAGCTTCAGCGGACGCACAGATACGCAGTATTTT	CASSFSGRTDTQYF
TRBV11-2	TRBJ1-2	TRBD1	NA	TGTGCCAGCAGCTTAAATCCGGGACAGGGGGACTATGGCTACACCTTC	CASSLNPGQGDYGYTF
TRBV6-5	TRBJ1-1	NA	NA	TGTGCCAGCAGTTACGGACACGATTTTGAAGCTTTCTTT	CASSYGHDFEAFF
TRBV21-1	TRBJ2-1	NA	NA	TGTGCCAGCAGCAAAGTTGGTCTTCCGAGCTCCTACAATGAGCAGTTCTTC	CASSKVGLPSSYNEQFF
TRBV6-2/TRBV6-3	TRBJ1-4	NA	NA	TGTGCCAGCAGTTACTATGCTCCGCCTCGGGAAAAACTGTTTTTT	CASSYYAPPREKLFF
TRBV2	TRBJ2-7	NA	NA	TGTGCCAGCAGTGAATTTGCCAGCTCCTACGAGCAGTACTTC	CASSEFASSYEQYF
TRBV14	TRBJ1-2	NA	few	TGTGCCAGCAGCCAAGAGGGCAAAGCCTATGGCTACACCTTC	CASSQEGKAYGYTF
TRBV7-7	TRBJ2-1	TRBD1	NA	TGTGCTAGCAGCTTAGGGGACAGGGGTTACAATGAGCAGTTCTTC	CASSLGDRGYNEQFF
TRBV24-1	TRBJ2-3	TRBD1	NA	TGTGCCACCAGTGGCGGACCCGGGACAGGGGGCACAGATACGCAGTATTTT	CATSGGPGTGGTDTQYF
TRBV7-9	TRBJ2-7	NA	NA	TGTGCCAGCAGCTTAGGACGGAGTAGCTCCTACGAGCAGTACTTC	CASSLGRSSSYEQYF
TRBV2	TRBJ1-1	NA	NA	TGTGCCAGTAGGCGGGGATGGCCGAACACTGAAGCTTTCTTT	CASRRGWPNTEAFF
TRBV28	TRBJ1-4	TRBD1	NA	TGTGCCAGCAGTGCACACCAGGGGGCCGCTAATGAAAAACTGTTTTTT	CASSAHQGAANEKLFF
TRBV19	TRBJ1-2	NA	NA	TGTGCCAGTAGTAGAGAGACAGCCACTAACTATGGCTACACCTTC	CASSRETATNYGYTF
TRBV18	TRBJ1-1	NA	NA	TGTGCCAGCTCACCACGTCGGGTACCGAACACTGAAGCTTTCTTT	CASSPRRVPNTEAFF
TRBV28	TRBJ1-2	TRBD1	NA	TGTGCCAGCAGCCGGCGGACAGGGGGGTATGGCTACACCTTC	CASSRRTGGYGYTF
TRBV27	TRBJ2-1	NA	NA	TGTGCCAGCAGTTCCGGGGGGCCAAATGAGCAGTTCTTC	CASSSGGPNEQFF
TRBV10-1	TRBJ2-4	NA	NA	TGCGCCAGCAGTGGGGGTACAGGGCGTGAAGCCAAAAACATTCAGTACTTC	CASSGGTGREAKNIQYF
TRBV7-2	TRBJ1-6	TRBD1	NA	TGTGCCAGCAGCGTTTTCCGGGACAGAGCATCGAATTCACCCCTCCACTTT	CASSVFRDRASNSPLHF
TRBV27	TRBJ1-3	TRBD1	once	TGTGCCAGCAGCAGGGGGCAGGGCGCACGAAACACCATATATTTT	CASSRGQGARNTIYF
TRBV29-1	TRBJ2-7	TRBD1	NA	TGCAGCGTTGGCGACAGGGGTCAGGAGTACTTC	CSVGDRGQEYF
TRBV28	TRBJ2-3	NA	NA	TGTGCCAGCAGTTTAAGCGGCAGACACACAGATACGCAGTATTTT	CASSLSGRHTDTQYF
TRBV6-6	TRBJ2-5	NA	NA	TGTGCCAGCAGTTACTCCAGGTCTTTAGAGACCCAGTACTTC	CASSYSRSLETQYF
TRBV9	TRBJ2-5	NA	NA	TGTGCCAGCAGCGCCTCTCAAGAGACCCAGTACTTC	CASSASQETQYF
TRBV19	TRBJ1-6	NA	NA	TGTGCCAGTAGTATTGGGACACATAATTCACCCCTCCACTTT	CASSIGTHNSPLHF
TRBV7-9	TRBJ2-7	TRBD1	NA	TGTGCCAGCAGCTTAAGCCTCGGGAGGACAGGGGTTGGGATCGAGCAGTACTTC	CASSLSLGRTGVGIEQYF
TRBV27	TRBJ1-1	TRBD1	NA	TGTGCCAGCAGCCCGACAGGGCCCGCGAACACTGAAGCTTTCTTT	CASSPTGPANTEAFF
TRBV5-4	TRBJ1-1	NA	once	TGTGCCAGCAGCTTGGGGGGGCCAGTGAACACTGAAGCTTTCTTT	CASSLGGPVNTEAFF
TRBV4-1	TRBJ1-5	TRBD1	NA	TGCGCCAGCAGCCCGGGACAGAGCGCCTATAGCAATCAGCCCCAGCATTTT	CASSPGQSAYSNQPQHF
TRBV5-6	TRBJ1-2	NA	NA	TGTGCCAGCAGCTTTCCGGGAGCTAACTATGGCTACACCTTC	CASSFPGANYGYTF
TRBV5-1	TRBJ2-7	TRBD1	NA	TGCGCCAGCAGCTTGGGTGGGACAGACCACTACGAGCAGTACTTC	CASSLGGTDHYEQYF
TRBV18	TRBJ1-2	TRBD1	once	TGTGCCAGCTCACCGACAGGGGAGAGCGGCTACACCTTC	CASSPTGESGYTF
TRBV11-1	TRBJ1-3	NA	few	TGTGCCAGCAGCTTGCTTACTTCGACTTCTGGAAACACCATATATTTT	CASSLLTSTSGNTIYF
TRBV12-5	TRBJ1-5	TRBD1	few	TGTGCTAGTGGTTCATCCGGGACAGGGGACGGCCAGCCCCAGCATTTT	CASGSSGTGDGQPQHF
TRBV27	TRBJ1-1	NA	NA	TGTGCCAGCAGTTTAAGGGGGGAAGCTTTCTTT	CASSLRGEAFF
TRBV4-2	TRBJ2-4	TRBD1	NA	TGTGCCAGCAGCCAATCTCAAACAGGGGGCATAGCCAAAAACATTCAGTACTTC	CASSQSQTGGIAKNIQYF
TRBV5-1	TRBJ2-5	NA	NA	TGCGCCAGCAGCTTGGGAGAGGCTAAAGAGACCCAGTACTTC	CASSLGEAKETQYF
TRBV23-1	TRBJ2-1	TRBD2	NA	TGCGCCAGCAGTCAATGGACTAGCGGGGGCCGGGGGATGTACAATGAGCAGTTCTTC	CASSQWTSGGRGMYNEQFF
TRBV9	TRBJ2-3	NA	NA	TGTGCCAGCAGCGGCCAGCGGTGGGCAACAGATACGCAGTATTTT	CASSGQRWATDTQYF
TRBV5-1	TRBJ1-1	TRBD1	NA	TGCGCCAGCAGGGGGCTGACAGGGGTTATGAACACTGAAGCTTTCTTT	CASRGLTGVMNTEAFF
TRBV24-1	TRBJ2-7	TRBD1	NA	TGTGCCACCAGGGACAGGGACTCCTACGAGCAGTACTTC	CATRDRDSYEQYF
TRBV9	TRBJ1-4	TRBD1	NA	TGTGCCAGCAGCGTAGGGACAGGGGGTAATGAAAAACTGTTTTTT	CASSVGTGGNEKLFF
TRBV18	TRBJ2-7	TRBD1	NA	TGTGCCAGCTCACGGGACGGACAGGGGGTATCGGGTGAGCAGTACTTC	CASSRDGQGVSGEQYF
TRBV12-5	TRBJ1-6	TRBD1	NA	TGTGCTAGTGGTCCGTCGGGACAGGGGATTTCACCCCTCCACTTT	CASGPSGQGISPLHF
TRBV7-2	TRBJ1-1	NA	once	TGTGCCAGCAGCTCACAGGGAACGAACACTGAAGCTTTCTTT	CASSSQGTNTEAFF
TRBV19	TRBJ1-2	TRBD1	NA	TGTGCCAGTAGTAGGGGTCGGGACAGAATATTTAACTATGGCTACACCTTC	CASSRGRDRIFNYGYTF
TRBV18	TRBJ1-1	NA	NA	TGTGCCAGCTCACCAACAGTCATGAACACTGAAGCTTTCTTT	CASSPTVMNTEAFF
TRBV10-3	TRBJ2-7	TRBD2	NA	TGTGCCATCAGAAAGACTAGCGGGGGGGCACACGAGCAGTACTTC	CAIRKTSGGAHEQYF
TRBV7-3	TRBJ1-2	TRBD1	NA	TGTGCCAGCAGCCCGGGACAGGGAACGCGCTACACCTTC	CASSPGQGTRYTF